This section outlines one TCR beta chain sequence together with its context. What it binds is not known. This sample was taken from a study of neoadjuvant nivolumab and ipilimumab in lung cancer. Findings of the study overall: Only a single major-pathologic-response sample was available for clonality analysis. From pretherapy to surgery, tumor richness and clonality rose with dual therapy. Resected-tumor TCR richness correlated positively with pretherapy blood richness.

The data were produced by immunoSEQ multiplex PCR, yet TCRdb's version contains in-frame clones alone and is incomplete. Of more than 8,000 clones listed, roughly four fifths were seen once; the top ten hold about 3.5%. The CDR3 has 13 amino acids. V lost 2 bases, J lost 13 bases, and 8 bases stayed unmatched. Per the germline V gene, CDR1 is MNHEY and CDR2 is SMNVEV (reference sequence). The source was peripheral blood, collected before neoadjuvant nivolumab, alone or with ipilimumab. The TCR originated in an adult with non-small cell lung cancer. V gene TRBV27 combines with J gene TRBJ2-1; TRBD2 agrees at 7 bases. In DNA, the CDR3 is TGTGCCAGCAGTTTACGCGGCCGGGGGGACCAGTTCTTC. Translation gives CASSLRGRGDQFF.